Given below is one T cell receptor (beta chain) in context. Its cognate antigen is unknown. This sample is drawn from a study of T cell repertoires in cytomegalovirus infection. As for the study in general: Use of recently identified HLA-C-restricted and well-studied HLA-B-restricted CMV epitopes was part of the study. Indications came from public TCR beta signatures; they pointed to CMV infection and to a matching HLA type.

In TCRdb, the reads were re-called with MiXCR into one record per CDR3 protein. Among a few hundred thousand distinct CDR3 sequences listed, 35% to 50% were seen once. The study's findings and limits: Identification of carriers of CMV plus the relevant HLA was achieved through cumulative public TCR beta family frequency. Clonotypes of TCR beta that were HLA-C-restricted and CMV-specific dominated the ex vivo response.

V was trimmed by 7 bases and J by 6 bases, leaving 4 bases between them. The germline V gene has CDR1 WNHNN and CDR2 SYGVQD (reference sequence). The CDR3 extends over 10 amino acids. The source was cultured PBMCs, collected from culture after CMV antigen stimulation. The source is a human donor in good health (CMV status not recorded). Some clones in this sample may be carry-over from other donors' samples. The chain uses TRBV10-1 and TRBJ1-5; D is uncertain. In DNA, the CDR3 is TGCGCCAGCATGAGTCAGCCCCAGCATTTT. It specifies CASMSQPQHF.